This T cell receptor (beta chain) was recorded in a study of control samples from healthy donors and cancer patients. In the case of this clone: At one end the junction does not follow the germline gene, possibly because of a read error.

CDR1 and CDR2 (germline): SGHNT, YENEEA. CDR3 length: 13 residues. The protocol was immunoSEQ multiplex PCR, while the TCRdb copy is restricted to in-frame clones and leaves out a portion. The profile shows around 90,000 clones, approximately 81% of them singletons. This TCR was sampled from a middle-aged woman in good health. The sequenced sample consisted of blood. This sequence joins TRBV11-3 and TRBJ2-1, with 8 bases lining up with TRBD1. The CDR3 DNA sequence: TGTGCCAGCAGCCTAGACAGGGGTAATGAGCAGTTCTTC. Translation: CASSLDRGNEQFF.